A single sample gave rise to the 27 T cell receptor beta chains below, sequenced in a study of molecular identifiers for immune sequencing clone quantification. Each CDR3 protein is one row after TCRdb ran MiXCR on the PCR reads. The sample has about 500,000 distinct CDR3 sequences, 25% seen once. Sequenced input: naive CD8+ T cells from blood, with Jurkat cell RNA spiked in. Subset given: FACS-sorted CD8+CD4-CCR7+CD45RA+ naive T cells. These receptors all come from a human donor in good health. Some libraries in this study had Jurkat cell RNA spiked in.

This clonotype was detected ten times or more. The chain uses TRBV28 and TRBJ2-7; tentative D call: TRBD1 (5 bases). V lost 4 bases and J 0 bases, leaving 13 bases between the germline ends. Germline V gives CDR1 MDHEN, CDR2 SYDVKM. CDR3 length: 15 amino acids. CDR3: CASSSTDSYSYEQYF. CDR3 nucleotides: TGTGCCAGCAGTTCGACAGACAGCTACTCCTACGAGCAGTACTTC.

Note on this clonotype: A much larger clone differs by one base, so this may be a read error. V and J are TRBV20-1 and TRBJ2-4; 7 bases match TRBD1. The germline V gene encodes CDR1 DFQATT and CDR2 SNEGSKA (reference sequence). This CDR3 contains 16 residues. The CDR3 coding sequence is TGCAGTGCTGATGGGACAGAACCCCGGGCCAAAAACATTCAGCACTTC. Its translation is CSADGTEPRAKNIQHF.

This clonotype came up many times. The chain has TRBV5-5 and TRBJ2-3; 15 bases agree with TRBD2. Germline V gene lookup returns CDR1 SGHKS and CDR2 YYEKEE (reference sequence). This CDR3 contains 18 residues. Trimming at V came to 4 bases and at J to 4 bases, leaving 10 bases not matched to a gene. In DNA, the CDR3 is TGTGCCAGCAGCCCAGGACTAGCGGGAGGGCCTGGCTCAGATACGCAGTATTTT. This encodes CASSPGLAGGPGSDTQYF. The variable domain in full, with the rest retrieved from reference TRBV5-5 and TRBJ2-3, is DAGVTQSPTHLIKTRGQQVTLRCSPISGHKSVSWYQQVLGQGPQFIFQYYEKEERGRGNFPDRFSARQFPNYSSELNVNALLLGDSALYLCASSPGLAGGPGSDTQYFGPGTRLTVL.

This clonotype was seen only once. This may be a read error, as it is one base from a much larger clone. CDR3 region: CTSSLGSYGSPLHF. The DNA of the CDR3 is TGTACCAGCAGCTTAGGATCCTACGGTTCACCCCTCCACTTT. The gene calls are TRBV5-6 and TRBJ1-6; D gene unclear. CDR1 and CDR2 from the germline V gene are SGHDT and YYEEEE. The CDR3 has 14 residues.

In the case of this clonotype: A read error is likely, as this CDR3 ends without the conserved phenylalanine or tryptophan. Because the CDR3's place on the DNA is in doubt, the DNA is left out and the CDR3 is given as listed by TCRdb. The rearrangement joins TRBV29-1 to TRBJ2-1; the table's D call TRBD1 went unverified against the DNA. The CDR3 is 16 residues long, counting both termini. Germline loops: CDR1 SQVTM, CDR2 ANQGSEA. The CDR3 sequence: CSDQHRDRRSYNEQIY.

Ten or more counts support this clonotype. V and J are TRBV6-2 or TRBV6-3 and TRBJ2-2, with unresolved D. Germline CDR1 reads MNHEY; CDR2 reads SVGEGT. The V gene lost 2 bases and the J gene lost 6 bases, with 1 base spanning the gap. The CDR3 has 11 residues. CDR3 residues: CASSYAGELFF. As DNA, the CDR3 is TGTGCCAGCAGTTACGCCGGGGAGCTGTTTTTT.

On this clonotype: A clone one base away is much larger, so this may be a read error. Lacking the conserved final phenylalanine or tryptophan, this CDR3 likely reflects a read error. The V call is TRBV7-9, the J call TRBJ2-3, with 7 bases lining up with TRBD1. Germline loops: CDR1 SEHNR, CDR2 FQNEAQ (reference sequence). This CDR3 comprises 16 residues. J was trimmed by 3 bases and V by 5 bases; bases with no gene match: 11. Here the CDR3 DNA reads TGTGCCAGCAGCCCAAGGACAGGAAAGCCTACAGATACGCAGTATTTA. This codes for CASSPRTGKPTDTQYL.

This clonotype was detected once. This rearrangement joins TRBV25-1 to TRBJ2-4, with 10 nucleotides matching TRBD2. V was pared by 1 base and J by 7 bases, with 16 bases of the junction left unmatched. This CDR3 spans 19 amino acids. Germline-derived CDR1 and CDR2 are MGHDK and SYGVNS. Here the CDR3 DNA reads TGTGCCAGCAGTGAATCCGCTATTTCGGCTAGCGGGAGTCGGAACATTCAGTACTTC. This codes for CASSESAISASGSRNIQYF.

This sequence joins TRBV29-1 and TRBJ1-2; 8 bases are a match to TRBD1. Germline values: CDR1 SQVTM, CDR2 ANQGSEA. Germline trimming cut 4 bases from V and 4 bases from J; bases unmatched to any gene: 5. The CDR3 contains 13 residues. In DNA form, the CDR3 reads TGCAGCGTTGCGCCGGGACAGGTCTATGGCTACACCTTC. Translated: CSVAPGQVYGYTF. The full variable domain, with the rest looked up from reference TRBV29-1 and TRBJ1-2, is SAVISQKPSRDICQRGTSLTIQCQVDSQVTMMFWYRQQPGQSLTLIATANQGSEATYESGFVIDKFPISRPNLTFSTLTVSNMSPEDSSIYLCSVAPGQVYGYTFGSGTRLTVV.

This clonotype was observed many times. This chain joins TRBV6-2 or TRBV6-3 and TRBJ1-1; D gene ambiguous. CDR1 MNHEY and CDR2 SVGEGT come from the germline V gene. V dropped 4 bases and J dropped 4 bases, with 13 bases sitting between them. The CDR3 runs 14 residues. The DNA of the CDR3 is TGTGCCAGCAGTTCCTACGCGACGGGCACTGAAGCTTTCTTT. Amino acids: CASSSYATGTEAFF.

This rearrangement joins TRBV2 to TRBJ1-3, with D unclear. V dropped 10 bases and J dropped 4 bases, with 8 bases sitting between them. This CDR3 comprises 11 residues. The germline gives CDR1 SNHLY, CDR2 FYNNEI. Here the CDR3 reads CAKNGGNTIYF. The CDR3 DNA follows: TGTGCCAAGAATGGGGGAAACACCATATATTTT.

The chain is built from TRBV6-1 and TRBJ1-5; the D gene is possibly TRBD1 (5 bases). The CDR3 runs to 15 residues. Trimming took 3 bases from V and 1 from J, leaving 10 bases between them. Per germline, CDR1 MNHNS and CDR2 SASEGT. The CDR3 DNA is TGTGCCAGCAGTGACTGGGGGATGAGCAATCAGCCCCAGCATTTT. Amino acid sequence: CASSDWGMSNQPQHF.

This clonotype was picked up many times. DNA for the CDR3: TGCGCCAGCAGCTACAGGGGTTCGCAAGAGACCCAGTACTTC. Translation gives CASSYRGSQETQYF. The chain joins TRBV5-1 to TRBJ2-5; 7 bases map to TRBD1. The CDR3 totals 14 residues. The germline CDR1 and CDR2 sequences are SGHRS and YFSETQ. J was trimmed by 2 bases and V by 3 bases; bases with no gene match: 4. Drawing the rest from reference TRBV5-1 and TRBJ2-5, the complete variable domain is KAGVTQTPRYLIKTRGQQVTLSCSPISGHRSVSWYQQTPGQGLQFLFEYFSETQRNKGNFPGRFSGRQFSNSRSEMNVSTLELGDSALYLCASSYRGSQETQYFGPGTRLLVL.

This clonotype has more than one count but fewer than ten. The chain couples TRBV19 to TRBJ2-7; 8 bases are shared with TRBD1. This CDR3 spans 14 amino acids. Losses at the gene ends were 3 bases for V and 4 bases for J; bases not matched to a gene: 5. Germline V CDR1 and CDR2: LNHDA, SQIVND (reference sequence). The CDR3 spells CASSMGQVGYEQYF. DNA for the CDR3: TGTGCCAGTAGTATGGGACAGGTTGGTTACGAGCAGTACTTC.

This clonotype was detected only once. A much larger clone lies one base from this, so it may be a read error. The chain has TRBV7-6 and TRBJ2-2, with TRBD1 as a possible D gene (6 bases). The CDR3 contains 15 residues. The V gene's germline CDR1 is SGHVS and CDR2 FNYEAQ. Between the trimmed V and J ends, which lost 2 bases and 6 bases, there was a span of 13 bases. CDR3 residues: CASSLRTDVAGELFF. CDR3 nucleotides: TGTGCCAGCAGCTTACGGACAGACGTCGCCGGGGAGCTGTTTTTT.

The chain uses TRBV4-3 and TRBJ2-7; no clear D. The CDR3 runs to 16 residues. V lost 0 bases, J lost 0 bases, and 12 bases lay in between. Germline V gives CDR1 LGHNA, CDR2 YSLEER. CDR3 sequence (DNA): TGCGCCAGCAGCCAAGATAGGGTAGGCAGCTCCTACGAGCAGTACTTC. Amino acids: CASSQDRVGSSYEQYF.

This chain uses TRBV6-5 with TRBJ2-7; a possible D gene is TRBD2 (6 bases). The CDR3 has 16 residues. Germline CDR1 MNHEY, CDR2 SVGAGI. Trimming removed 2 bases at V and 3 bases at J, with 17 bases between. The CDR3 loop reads CASSYGSAGPLYEQYF. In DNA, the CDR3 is TGTGCCAGCAGTTACGGGTCGGCGGGGCCACTCTACGAGCAGTACTTC.

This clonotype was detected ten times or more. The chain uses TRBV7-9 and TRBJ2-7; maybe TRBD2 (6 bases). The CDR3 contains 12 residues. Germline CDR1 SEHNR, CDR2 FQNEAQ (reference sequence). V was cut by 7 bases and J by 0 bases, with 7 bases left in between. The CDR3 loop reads CASTGSSYEQYF. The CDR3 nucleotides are TGTGCCAGCACCGGGAGCTCCTACGAGCAGTACTTC.

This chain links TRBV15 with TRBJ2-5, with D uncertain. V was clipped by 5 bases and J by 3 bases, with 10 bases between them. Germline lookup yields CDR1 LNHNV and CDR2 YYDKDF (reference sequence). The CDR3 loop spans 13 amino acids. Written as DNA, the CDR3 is TGTGCCACCAGCGGAGTTGGCAAAGAGACCCAGTACTTC. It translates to CATSGVGKETQYF.

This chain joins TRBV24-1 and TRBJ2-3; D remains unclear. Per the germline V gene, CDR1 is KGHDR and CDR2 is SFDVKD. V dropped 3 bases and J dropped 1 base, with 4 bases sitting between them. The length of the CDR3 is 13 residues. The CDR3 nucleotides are TGTGCCACCAGTGATGACCGCACAGATACGCAGTATTTT. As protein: CATSDDRTDTQYF.

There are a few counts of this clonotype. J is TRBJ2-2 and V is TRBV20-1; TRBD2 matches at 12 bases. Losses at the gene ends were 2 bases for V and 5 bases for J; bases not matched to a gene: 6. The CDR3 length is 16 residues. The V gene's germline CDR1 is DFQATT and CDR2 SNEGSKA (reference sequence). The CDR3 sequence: CSARPRTSGTTGELFF. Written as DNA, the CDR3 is TGCAGTGCTAGACCACGGACTAGCGGGACGACCGGGGAGCTGTTTTTT.

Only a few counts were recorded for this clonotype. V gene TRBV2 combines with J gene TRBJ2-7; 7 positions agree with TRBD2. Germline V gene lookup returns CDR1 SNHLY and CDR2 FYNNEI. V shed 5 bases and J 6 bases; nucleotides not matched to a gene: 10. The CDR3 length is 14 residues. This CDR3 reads CASSSRLAPREQYF. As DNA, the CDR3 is TGTGCCAGCAGTTCAAGACTAGCCCCCCGCGAGCAGTACTTC.

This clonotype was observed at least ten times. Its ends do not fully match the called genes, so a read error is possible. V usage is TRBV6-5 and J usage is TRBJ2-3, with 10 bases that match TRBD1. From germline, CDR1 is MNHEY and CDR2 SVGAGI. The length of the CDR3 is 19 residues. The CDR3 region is CASSNSGTGVAGETDTQYF. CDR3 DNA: TGTGCCAGCAGTAACTCCGGGACAGGGGTGGCTGGTGAGACAGATACGCAGTATTTT.

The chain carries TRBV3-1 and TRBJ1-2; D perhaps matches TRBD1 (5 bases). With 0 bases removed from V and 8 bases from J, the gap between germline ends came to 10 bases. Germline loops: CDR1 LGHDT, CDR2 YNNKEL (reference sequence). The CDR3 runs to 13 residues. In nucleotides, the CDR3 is TGTGCCAGCAGCCAAGACGGATACAGGGGCTACACCTTC. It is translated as CASSQDGYRGYTF. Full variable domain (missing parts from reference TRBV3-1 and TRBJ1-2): DTAVSQTPKYLVTQMGNDKSIKCEQNLGHDTMYWYKQDSKKFLKIMFSYNNKELIINETVPNRFSPKSPDKAHLNLHINSLELGDSAVYFCASSQDGYRGYTFGSGTRLTVV.

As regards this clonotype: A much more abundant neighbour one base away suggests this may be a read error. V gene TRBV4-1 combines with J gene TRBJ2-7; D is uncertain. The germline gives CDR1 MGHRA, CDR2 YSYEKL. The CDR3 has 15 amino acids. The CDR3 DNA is TGCGCCAGCAGCCAAGATCATGGTCGTTACTACGAGCGGTACTTC. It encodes CASSQDHGRYYERYF.

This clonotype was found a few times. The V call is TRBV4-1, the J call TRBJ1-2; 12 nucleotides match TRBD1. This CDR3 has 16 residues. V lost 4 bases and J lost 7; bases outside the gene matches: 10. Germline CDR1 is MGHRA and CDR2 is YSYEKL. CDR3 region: CASSPGQGATGSGYTF. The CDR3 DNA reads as TGCGCCAGCAGCCCGGGACAGGGGGCGACAGGCTCTGGCTACACCTTC.

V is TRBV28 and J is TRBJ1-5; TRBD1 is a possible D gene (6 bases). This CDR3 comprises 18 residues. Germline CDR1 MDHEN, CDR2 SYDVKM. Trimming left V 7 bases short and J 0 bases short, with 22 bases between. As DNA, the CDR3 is TGTGCCAGCAACATCCCCTTCGGGGGGCCCCTTAGCAATCAGCCCCAGCATTTT. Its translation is CASNIPFGGPLSNQPQHF.